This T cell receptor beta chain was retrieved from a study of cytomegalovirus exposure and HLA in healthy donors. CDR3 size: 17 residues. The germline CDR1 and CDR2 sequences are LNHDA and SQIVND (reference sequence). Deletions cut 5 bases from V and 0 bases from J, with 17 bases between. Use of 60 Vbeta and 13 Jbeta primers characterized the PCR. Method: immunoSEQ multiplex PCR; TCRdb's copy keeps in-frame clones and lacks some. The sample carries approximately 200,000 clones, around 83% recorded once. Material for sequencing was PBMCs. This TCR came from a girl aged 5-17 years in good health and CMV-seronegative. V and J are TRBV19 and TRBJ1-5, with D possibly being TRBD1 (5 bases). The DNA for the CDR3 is TGTGCCAGTAGTCGGCCTATAGGGGCGTATAGCAATCAGCCCCAGCATTTT. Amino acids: CASSRPIGAYSNQPQHF.